This T cell receptor (beta chain) was observed in a study of blood T cell repertoires in COVID-19. Libraries were prepared by immunoSEQ multiplex PCR; TCRdb keeps only in-frame clonotypes and omits some of them. The table shows around 180,000 clones, with around 80% occurring only once. V shed 3 bases and J shed 11 bases, with 18 bases lying between them. Germline V gives CDR1 MDHEN, CDR2 SYDVKM. The CDR3 is 14 residues long. Input material: peripheral blood. J is TRBJ2-3 and V is TRBV28, with a tentative D call TRBD2 (5 bases). This receptor was taken from a woman aged 80 or over with COVID-19, enrolled during active disease. The CDR3 DNA follows: TGTGCCAGCAGTTTTGCGGGTAGAACCGTGGGGCAGTATTTT. It encodes CASSFAGRTVGQYF.